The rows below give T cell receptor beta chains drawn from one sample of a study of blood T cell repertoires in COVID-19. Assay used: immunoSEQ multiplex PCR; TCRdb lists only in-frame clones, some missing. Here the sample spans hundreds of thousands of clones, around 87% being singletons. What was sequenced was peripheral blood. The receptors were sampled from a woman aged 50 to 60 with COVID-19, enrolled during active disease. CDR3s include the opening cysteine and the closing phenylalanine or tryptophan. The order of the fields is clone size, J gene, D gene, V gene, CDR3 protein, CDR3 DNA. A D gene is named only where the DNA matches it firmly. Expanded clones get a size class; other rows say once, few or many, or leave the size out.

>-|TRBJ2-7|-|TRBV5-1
CASSLEYSRTYEQYF
TGCGCCAGCAGCTTGGAGTACAGCCGAACCTACGAGCAGTACTTC
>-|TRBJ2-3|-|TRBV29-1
CSVDRGSKSDTQYF
TGCAGCGTTGATCGGGGGTCCAAATCAGATACGCAGTATTTT
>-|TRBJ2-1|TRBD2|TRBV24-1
CATSDSGTGGTSGRFF
TGTGCCACCAGTGATTCGGGGACAGGGGGGACTAGCGGGAGGTTCTTC
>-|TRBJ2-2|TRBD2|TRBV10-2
CASSPGTSGRSGELFF
TGCGCCAGCAGTCCCGGGACTAGCGGGAGATCCGGGGAGCTGTTTTTT
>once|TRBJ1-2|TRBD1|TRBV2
CASSEDGQGSRYTF
TGTGCCAGCAGTGAAGACGGACAGGGAAGCCGCTACACCTTC
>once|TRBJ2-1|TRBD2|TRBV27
CASSPKGPTSGRSHEQFF
TGTGCCAGCAGTCCTAAGGGCCCGACTAGCGGGCGGTCCCATGAGCAGTTCTTC
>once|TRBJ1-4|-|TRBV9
CASSVGGRTNEKLFF
TGTGCCAGCAGCGTAGGAGGGAGAACTAATGAAAAACTGTTTTTT
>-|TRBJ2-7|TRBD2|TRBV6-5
CASSLAGTRTNEQYF
TGTGCCAGCAGTCTAGCCGGGACTAGGACGAACGAGCAGTACTTC
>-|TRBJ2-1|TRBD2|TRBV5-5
CASSLVAGGPRSPQFF
TGTGCCAGCAGCTTGGTAGCGGGAGGCCCTCGGTCTCCTCAGTTCTTC
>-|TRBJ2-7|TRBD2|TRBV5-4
CASSPERTSGSIYEQYF
TGTGCCAGCTCCCCCGAACGGACTAGCGGGAGTATATACGAGCAGTACTTC
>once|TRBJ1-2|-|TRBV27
CASRDRNYGYTF
TGTGCCAGCAGGGACAGAAACTATGGCTACACCTTC
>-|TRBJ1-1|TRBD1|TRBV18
CASSPGTGGSTEAFF
TGTGCCAGCTCACCAGGAACAGGGGGGAGCACTGAAGCTTTCTTT
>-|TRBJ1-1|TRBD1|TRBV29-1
CSVGDRGGTEAFF
TGCAGCGTCGGGGACAGGGGTGGCACTGAAGCTTTCTTT
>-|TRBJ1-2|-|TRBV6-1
CASSEGAGNYGYTF
TGTGCCAGCAGTGAAGGGGCAGGAAACTATGGCTACACCTTC
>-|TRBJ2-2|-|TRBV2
CASRQEMDTGELFF
TGTGCCAGCCGACAGGAGATGGACACCGGGGAGCTGTTTTTT
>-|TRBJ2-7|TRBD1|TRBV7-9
CASSSDRGYEQYF
TGTGCCAGCAGCTCGGACAGGGGTTACGAGCAGTACTTC
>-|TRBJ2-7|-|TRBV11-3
CASSLFQVAYEQYF
TGTGCCAGCAGCTTATTTCAGGTTGCCTACGAGCAGTACTTC
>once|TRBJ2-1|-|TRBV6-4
CASSDSARVGDEQFF
TGTGCCAGCAGTGACTCGGCTAGAGTCGGCGATGAGCAGTTCTTC
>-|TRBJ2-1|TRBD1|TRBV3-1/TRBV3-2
CASSQTRDRYYNEQFF
TGTGCCAGCAGCCAGACCCGGGACAGATATTACAATGAGCAGTTCTTC
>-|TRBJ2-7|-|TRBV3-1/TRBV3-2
CASSQGGGSEQYF
TGTGCCAGCAGCCAAGGCGGAGGCAGCGAGCAGTACTTC
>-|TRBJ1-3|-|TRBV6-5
CASSRGAGNTIYF
TGTGCCAGCAGCAGGGGTGCTGGAAACACCATATATTTT
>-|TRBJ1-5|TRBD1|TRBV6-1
CASSVLTTGGNQPQHF
TGTGCCAGCAGTGTCCTTACGACAGGGGGCAATCAGCCCCAGCATTTT
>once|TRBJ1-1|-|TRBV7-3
CASSLGPGVNTEAFF
TGTGCCAGCAGCTTAGGCCCCGGGGTGAACACTGAAGCTTTCTTT